Described below is a single T cell receptor (beta chain) sequence and its context. What it binds is not known. Peripheral blood came from all dose cohorts at three timepoints. The sample originates from a study of OX40 agonist ivuxolimab in advanced cancers. Overall study results and limits: Circulating CD4+ and CD8+ T cells showed clonal expansion by week 6 at 0.1 to 3.0 mg/kg.

Germline V gene data show CDR1 as SGHTA and CDR2 as FQGNSA. The CDR3 runs 16 residues. Trimming removed 0 bases from V and 2 bases from J, with 11 bases in between. Generated by immunoSEQ multiplex PCR, the TCRdb table keeps only in-frame clones and is missing some. The repertoire holds about 49,000 clones, with approximately 80% as singletons. This TCR was recovered from an adult with an advanced solid tumor such as melanoma, head and neck, liver or kidney cancer. The sequencing used CD4+ or CD8+ T cells sorted from blood, collected in a trial of the OX40 agonist ivuxolimab. The V call is TRBV7-2, the J call TRBJ2-1; the D is unclear. The CDR3 region has the DNA TGTGCCAGCAGCTTAGCGCTTGGCCCCCCCTACAATGAGCAGTTCTTC. This encodes CASSLALGPPYNEQFF. The whole variable domain, filled in from reference TRBV7-2 and TRBJ2-1, reads GAGVSQSPSNKVTEKGKDVELRCDPISGHTALYWYRQSLGQGLEFLIYFQGNSAPDKSGLPSDRFSAERTGGSVSTLTIQRTQQEDSAVYLCASSLALGPPYNEQFFGPGTRLTVL.